The text below deals with one T cell receptor (beta chain). The antigen this receptor binds is unknown. No much larger clone exists at a distance of one base, and base qualities are not known. In total, roughly 710 healthy bone marrow donors made up the cohort. All cohort members were sampled while nominally healthy, although unrecorded immune exposures were likely present. The donor was CMV seropositive and belonged to the group of some 290 seropositive cohort members. Each donor provided a peripheral blood sample, and peripheral blood mononuclear cells were used for TCR beta sequencing. Genomic DNA extraction from the blood cell samples was performed with the Qiagen DNeasy Blood Extraction Kit. Libraries were built with the immunoSEQ multiplex PCR assay. A mixture of 60 forward primers for TCR Vbeta segments and 13 reverse primers for TCR Jbeta segments was used in the multiplex PCR. Amplification of the CDR3 region of rearranged TCR beta genes was performed with a multiplex PCR assay on genomic DNA. On the Illumina HiSeq System, the amplified TCR beta libraries were sequenced as 87-base-pair reads. In the paper's pipeline: A later analysis counted about 80 million unique TCR beta chains across the approximately 700 repertoires, and 10 million to 11 million of these chains were shared by at least two donors. Raw reads were error-corrected and collapsed into unique sequences by a nearest-neighbor algorithm in which closely related sequences were merged to remove PCR and sequencing errors. V, D and J gene segments were assigned by aligning CDR3 sequences to IMGT reference sequences. Each retained sequence needed at least a six-nucleotide match to both a V gene segment and a J gene segment. A rearrangement was called productive if the CDR3 had no stop codons and remained in frame with V and J, and every other rearrangement was called non-productive. Following IMGT convention, CDR3 was defined as the stretch from the second conserved V-encoded cysteine up to the conserved J-encoded phenylalanine. In an earlier analysis of more than 550 of the donors, sequences lacking an unambiguous match to a single V gene segment were excluded. In an earlier analysis of a few hundred of the donors, V segments were called functional above 56.7% productive rearrangements and were called segregating when the between-donor standard deviation exceeded 5%. To diagnose cytomegalovirus status from the catalog of TCR beta chain sequences, a statistical classification framework was built. A later analysis assigned V and J genes by comparing TCR nucleotide sequences with IMGT/GENE-DB human TR gene sequences. Using the TCRdist pipeline, a later analysis assigned CDR3 sequences along with most-parsimonious VDJ recombination scenarios. In a later analysis, each TCR beta chain was defined by its CDR3 amino acid sequence together with its V-gene family, and reads lacking a unique V-gene family were excluded. To address suspected cross-contamination and a sequencing artifact, a later analysis removed around 600 highly shared, low-generation-probability nucleotide sequences. In a later analysis, a clonal expansion index for each public chain was calculated from normalized within-repertoire ranks of inferred template counts. In a later analysis, generation probabilities were computed using a VDJ recombination model fitted to out-of-frame rearrangements, and the results were checked against IGoR. A later analysis scored TCR-TCR, TCR-HLA and TCR-CMV co-occurrence with hypergeometric tests, applying a repertoire-size bias correction to TCR pairs. A later analysis estimated false discovery rates by permuting HLA or CMV assignments 20 times. A later analysis grouped co-occurring TCRs with DBSCAN, adding TCRdist sequence similarity when clustering within HLA-allele-positive subsets. Repertoires with fewer than 30,000 or more than 120,000 public chains were left out of co-occurrence clustering, as were a handful of repertoires with anomalous nucleotide sharing. TCRdb obtained this table from immuneACCESS and retained in-frame rearrangements with V and J assigned. These tables miss some clones; where compared with another copy, unresolved V genes account for less than half of the shortfall, and the remainder is unexplained. V, J and clone size are taken as reported in that table, and D and trimming were inferred from the DNA itself. The sample yields around 150,000 clones; roughly 79% were counted once. The top ten constitute 1.4% of the sample.

This sample is part of a study of cytomegalovirus exposure and HLA in healthy donors (dated by TCRdb to 2016 to 2017). About the study as a whole: An earlier analysis of 587 of the donors reported under 300 Gb of sequence data and 90 million to 120 million unique TCR beta sequences obtained from approximately 180 million T cells. The number of typed donors differed by locus: about 620-630 for A, B, C, DRB1 and DQB1; approximately 540 for DQA1; 606 for DPA1; and some 450 for DPB1. Rather than using new phenotypic data, the later analysis identified candidate immune exposures from TCR beta sequences and from how often those sequences occurred across donors. Across 398 genotyped donors of the cohort, an average of roughly 250,000 unique TCR beta nucleotide sequences per donor were sequenced, and roughly 18% of those sequences were non-productive. The study aimed to test whether cataloging public T cell receptors could reveal signatures of past pathogen exposure. The study used immunosequencing to profile the T cell repertoires of approximately 630 subjects and linked those repertoires to cytomegalovirus serostatus. In a later analysis, previously published TCR beta repertoires from several hundred donors were re-analyzed and high-resolution HLA genotyping was added so that TCR occurrence patterns could be studied. To predict cytomegalovirus infection status, the study combined high-throughput TCR immunosequencing, statistical association of individual TCRs with disease status, and machine learning. An early release that covered more than 550 HLA-typed donors contained around 300 gigabases of sequencing data and about 84 million unique TCR sequences. A later genetic analysis used genome-wide SNP genotypes for about 60% of the roughly 670 donors, treating that subset as a discovery cohort. To decide whether each TCR beta V gene segment behaved as functional or pseudogenic, an earlier analysis of 587 of the donors relied on high-throughput TCR beta sequencing. Class I and class II HLA loci were covered by the typing at four-digit resolution. Every repertoire in the discovery cohort had been generated on one and the same sequencing platform. A few DR-DQ haplotypes were handled as single units for association and clustering because linkage in the cohort was strong. A separate validation cohort of approximately 130 different subjects was used in addition to the roughly 640-subject first cohort. Of the roughly 400 genotyped donors, over 65% fell in the genetic ancestry cluster associated with self-reported Caucasian donors. Donor age, sex, ethnicity and CMV serostatus were compiled together with the repertoire data.

Results the study describes overall, beyond this receptor: When HLA alleles, especially DR and DQ, strongly co-occurred, attributing TCR associations to individual alleles was difficult. In vitro tests confirmed that a few of the cytomegalovirus-associated TCR beta chains recognize cytomegalovirus antigens. Roughly uniform sequencing depth across donors was assumed in presence/absence analyses, although this assumption may not hold. A group of highly shared sequence variants was considered likely to be a technical artifact of the sequencing pipeline. Correlated functional status among segregating V segments might reflect linkage disequilibrium, but an unknown experimental factor could not be ruled out. The study listed 150 to 200 TCR beta chains as associated with cytomegalovirus. A later analysis associated 16,951 TCR beta sequences with specific HLA alleles at a false discovery rate of 0.05. In a later analysis, HLA-associated TCR beta chains showed more clonal expansion and lower generation probabilities than non-associated chains that were equally common. Because counts were too low, roughly 16 rarely observed V segments, including chromosome 9 orphons, were left out of the earlier analysis of a few hundred of the donors. A later analysis reported that several top co-occurrence clusters appeared linked to parvovirus B19, influenza, CMV and Epstein-Barr virus. A further reported finding was that TCR beta sequences accurately predicted the HLA-A and HLA-B alleles for most subjects in the first cohort. CMV serostatus was the only immune exposure information available for the cohort. Most TCR sequences were observed very rarely across donors, whereas some public TCRs were present in many individuals. In a later genetic analysis, a missense DCLRE1C variant was associated with V-gene and J-gene trimming of TCR beta chains, and the association was replicated in an independent cohort. In an earlier analysis of fewer than 700 of the donors, most TCR beta V segments appeared in productive rearrangements about 87% or about 30% of the time, broadly matching IMGT annotations. Because HLA typing was missing for some donors at each locus, association tests included only the typed subset. The classifier was reported to diagnose cytomegalovirus status with high specificity and sensitivity in both the original and validation cohorts. According to the authors, the approach could potentially be generalized to other disease states and immunological phenotypes. In this cohort, only TCR beta chains were sequenced, and detectable features were limited by the absence of alpha or paired-chain data. According to a later analysis, TCR association rates differed among HLA loci, with DRB1 alleles showing the most associated TCRs and HLA-C alleles showing the fewest. According to a later analysis, most CMV-associated TCR beta chains appeared to be HLA-restricted, and the HLA associations seemed to be driven largely by CMV exposure. Compared with the approximately 670-donor mean, donors in an Asian-associated ancestry cluster had fewer N-insertions in productive TCRs, according to a later genetic analysis.

This clonotype was sampled from a young man in good health and CMV-seropositive. Material: PBMCs.

The bases read TGTGCCGCCGGGGAGGGCGTGAACACTGAAGCTTTCTTT. This yields the protein CAAGEGVNTEAFF. The chain couples TRBV19 to TRBJ1-1, with no D gene named confidently. The CDR3 covers 13 residues, taking in both the cysteine and the phenylalanine. Of all the DNA, just the CDR3 is kept, 39 bases in frame from base 1. V lost 11 bases and J lost 0 bases; the stretch between them is 13 bases long. The germline V gene (reference sequence) supplies CDR1 LNHDA and CDR2 SQIVND.